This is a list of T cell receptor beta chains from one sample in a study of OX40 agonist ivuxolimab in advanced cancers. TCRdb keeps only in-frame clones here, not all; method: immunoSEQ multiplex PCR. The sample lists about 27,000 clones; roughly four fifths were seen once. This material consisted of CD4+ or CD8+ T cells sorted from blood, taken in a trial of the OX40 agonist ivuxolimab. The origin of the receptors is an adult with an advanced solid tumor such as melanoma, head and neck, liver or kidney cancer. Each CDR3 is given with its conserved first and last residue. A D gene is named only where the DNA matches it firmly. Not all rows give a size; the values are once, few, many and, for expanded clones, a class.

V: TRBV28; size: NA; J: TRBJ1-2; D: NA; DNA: TGTGCCAGCAGGCGTGTCGGCAGCTATGGCTACACCTTC; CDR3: CASRRVGSYGYTF
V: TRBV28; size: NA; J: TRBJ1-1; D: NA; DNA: TGTGCCAGCGGACACAGGGAAGCTTTCTTT; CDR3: CASGHREAFF
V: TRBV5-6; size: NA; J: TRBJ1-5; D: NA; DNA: TGTGCCAGCAGCCAAAACAGGCTTTTGGGCAATCAGCCCCAGCATTTT; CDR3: CASSQNRLLGNQPQHF
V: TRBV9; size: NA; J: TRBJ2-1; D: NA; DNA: TGTGCCAGCAGCGTAAGGACCGCGGGACCATACAATGAGCAGTTCTTC; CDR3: CASSVRTAGPYNEQFF
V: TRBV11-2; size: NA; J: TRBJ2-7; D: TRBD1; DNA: TGTGCCAGCAGCGCGTCGGGACAGGGAACCTACGAGCAGTACTTC; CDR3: CASSASGQGTYEQYF
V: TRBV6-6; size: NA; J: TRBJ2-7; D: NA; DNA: TGTGCCAGCAGTTACGGGGCGGCCTCCTACGAGCAGTACTTC; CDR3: CASSYGAASYEQYF
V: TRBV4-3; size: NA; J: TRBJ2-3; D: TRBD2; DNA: TGCGCCAGCAGCAATAGCGGGGGGGCACCAGATACGCAGTATTTT; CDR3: CASSNSGGAPDTQYF
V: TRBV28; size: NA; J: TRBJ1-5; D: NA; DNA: TGTGCCACCATGCAGATGGGCAATCAGCCCCAGCATTTT; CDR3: CATMQMGNQPQHF
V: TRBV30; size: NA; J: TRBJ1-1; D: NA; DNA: TGTGCCCGGAAGTCGAACACTGAAGCTTTCTTT; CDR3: CARKSNTEAFF
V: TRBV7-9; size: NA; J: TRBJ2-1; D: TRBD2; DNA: TGTGCCAGCAGCTCTAGCGGGGGCAGCTCCTACAATGAGCAGTTCTTC; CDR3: CASSSSGGSSYNEQFF
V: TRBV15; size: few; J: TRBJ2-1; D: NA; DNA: TGTGCCACCAGCAGAGCCCCTTCTAGCTCCTACAATGAGCAGTTCTTC; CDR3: CATSRAPSSSYNEQFF
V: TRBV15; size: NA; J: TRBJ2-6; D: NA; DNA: TGTGCCACCAGCCAAGAGGCCGCCTCTGGGGCCAACGTCCTGACTTTC; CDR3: CATSQEAASGANVLTF
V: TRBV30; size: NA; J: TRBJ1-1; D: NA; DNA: TGTGCCTGGAGGGATGGGGGCCTGAACACTGAAGCTTTCTTT; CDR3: CAWRDGGLNTEAFF
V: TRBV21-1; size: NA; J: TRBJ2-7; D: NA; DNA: TGTGCCAGCAGCAAAGTAATCACGCCAGCCATCAGCTCCTACGAGCAGTACTTC; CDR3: CASSKVITPAISSYEQYF
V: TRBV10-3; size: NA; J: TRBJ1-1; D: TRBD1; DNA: TGTGCCATCAGGGACAGGGCCACTGAAGCTTTCTTT; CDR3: CAIRDRATEAFF
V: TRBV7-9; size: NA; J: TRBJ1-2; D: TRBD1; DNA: TGTGCCAGCAGCTCCCCGACAGGGGCGGGTGGCTACACCTTC; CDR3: CASSSPTGAGGYTF
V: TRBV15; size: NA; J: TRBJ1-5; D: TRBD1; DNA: TGTGCCACCAGCAGGGGATCCGGGACAGGGGTCGGCAATCAGCCCCAGCATTTT; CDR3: CATSRGSGTGVGNQPQHF
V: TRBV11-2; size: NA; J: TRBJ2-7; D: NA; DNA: TGCGCCAGCAGCCAAGAGCCGGCTAGCTCCTACGAGCAGTACTTC; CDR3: CASSQEPASSYEQYF
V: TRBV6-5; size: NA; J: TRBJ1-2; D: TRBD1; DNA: TGTGCCAGCAGTCTCAGGGGGCTTCACCGTGGCTACACCTTC; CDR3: CASSLRGLHRGYTF
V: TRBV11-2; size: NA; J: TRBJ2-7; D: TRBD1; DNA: TGTGCCAGCAGATGGCAACCCGGGACAGGCTACGAGCAGTACTTC; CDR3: CASRWQPGTGYEQYF
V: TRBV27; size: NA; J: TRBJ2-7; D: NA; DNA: TGTGCCAGCAGACCCGTTGGTGGAAGCTCCTACGAGCAGTACTTC; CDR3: CASRPVGGSSYEQYF
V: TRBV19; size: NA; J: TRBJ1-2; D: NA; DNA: TGTGCCAGTAGTCACGGGGCGGATGGCTACACCTTC; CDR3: CASSHGADGYTF
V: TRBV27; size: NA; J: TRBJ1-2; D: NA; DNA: TGTGCCAGCAGTTCCCTGACAGGAATCGATGGCTACACCTTC; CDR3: CASSSLTGIDGYTF
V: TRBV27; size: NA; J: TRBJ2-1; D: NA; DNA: TGTGCCAGCAGTTTATCAGGGTCTAGCTCCTACAATGAGCAGTTCTTC; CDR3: CASSLSGSSSYNEQFF
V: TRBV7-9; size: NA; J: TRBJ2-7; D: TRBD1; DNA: TGTGCCAGCAGCTTAAGCAGGGGGTACGAGCAGTACTTC; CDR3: CASSLSRGYEQYF
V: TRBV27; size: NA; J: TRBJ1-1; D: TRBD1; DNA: TGTGCCAGCATGGAGGGGGCGGACACTGAAGCTTTCTTT; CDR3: CASMEGADTEAFF
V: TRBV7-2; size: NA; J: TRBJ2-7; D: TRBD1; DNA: TGTGCCAGCACGCAGTCTTCCCGGGACAGGGTATTCGAGCAGTACTTC; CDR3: CASTQSSRDRVFEQYF
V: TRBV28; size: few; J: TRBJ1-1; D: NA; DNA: TGTGCCAGCAGTTTGGACCGCCGACAGGAAGCTTTCTTT; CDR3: CASSLDRRQEAFF
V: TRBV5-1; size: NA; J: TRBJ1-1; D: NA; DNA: TGCGCCAGCAGCTTGGTGAGGGGGAACACTGAAGCTTTCTTT; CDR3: CASSLVRGNTEAFF
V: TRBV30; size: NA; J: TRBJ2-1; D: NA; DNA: TGTGCCTGGAGTGTATGGCGGAATCCCTACAATGAGCAGTTCTTC; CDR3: CAWSVWRNPYNEQFF
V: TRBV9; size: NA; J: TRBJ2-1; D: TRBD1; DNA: TGTGCCAGCAGCGTAGATCCGGGACAGTACAATGAGCAGTTCTTC; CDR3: CASSVDPGQYNEQFF
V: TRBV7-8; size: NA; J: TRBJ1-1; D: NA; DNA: TGTGCCAGCAGCTTAGCCGGCGGGGGAGGGACTGAAGCTTTCTTT; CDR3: CASSLAGGGGTEAFF
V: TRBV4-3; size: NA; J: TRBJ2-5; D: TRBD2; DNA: TGCGCCAGCAGCCAGGACCGGGGGGGGGAGACCCAGTACTTC; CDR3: CASSQDRGGETQYF
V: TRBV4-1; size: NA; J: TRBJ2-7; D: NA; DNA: TGCGCCAGCAGCCTCATTAGCCGCCCGGAGACCCCCTACGAGCAGTACTTC; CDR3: CASSLISRPETPYEQYF
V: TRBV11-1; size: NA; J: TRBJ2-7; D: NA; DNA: TGTGCCAGCAGTCGGACAGGCGGGAGGTCCGAGCAGTACTTC; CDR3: CASSRTGGRSEQYF
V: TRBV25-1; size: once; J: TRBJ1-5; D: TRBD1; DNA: TGTGCCAGCAGTACAGGGGGCAGTCAGCCCCAGCATTTT; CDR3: CASSTGGSQPQHF
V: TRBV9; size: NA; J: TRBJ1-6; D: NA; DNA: TGTGCCAGCAGCATCGCGGGCTCACCCCTCCACTTT; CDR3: CASSIAGSPLHF
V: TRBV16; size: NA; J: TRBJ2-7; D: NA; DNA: TGTGCCAGCAGCCAATTGGTAGGGGGCGAGCAGTACTTC; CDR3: CASSQLVGGEQYF
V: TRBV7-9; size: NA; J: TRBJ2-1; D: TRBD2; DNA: TGTGCCAGCAGCTTAACGTTGGCTAGCGGTAATGAGCAGTTCTTC; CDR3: CASSLTLASGNEQFF
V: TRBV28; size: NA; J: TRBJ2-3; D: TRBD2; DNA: TGTGCCAGCAGTTTAGGGGAGGGTCTGAGCACAGATACGCAGTATTTT; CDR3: CASSLGEGLSTDTQYF
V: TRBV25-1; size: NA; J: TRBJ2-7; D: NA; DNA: TGTGCCAGCAGTGCCCAGGTTGGGGTCCCCCGGGACGAGCAGTACTTC; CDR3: CASSAQVGVPRDEQYF
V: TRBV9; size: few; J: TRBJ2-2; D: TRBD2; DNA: TGTGCCAGCAGCGTAGGAGATAGCGGGACGGAGAACACCGGGGAGCTGTTTTTT; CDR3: CASSVGDSGTENTGELFF
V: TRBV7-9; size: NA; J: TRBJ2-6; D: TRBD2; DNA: TGTGCCAGCAGAAAAACAGGCGGGGGGCGAGGGGCCAACGTCCTGACTTTC; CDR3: CASRKTGGGRGANVLTF
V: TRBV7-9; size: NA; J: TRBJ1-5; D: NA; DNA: TGTGCCAGCAGCTCAGATCGGCGGCTCAATCAGCCCCAGCATTTT; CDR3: CASSSDRRLNQPQHF
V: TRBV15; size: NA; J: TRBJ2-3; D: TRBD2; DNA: TGTGCCACCAGGGATACTAGCGGTGAAACAGATACGCAGTATTTT; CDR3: CATRDTSGETDTQYF
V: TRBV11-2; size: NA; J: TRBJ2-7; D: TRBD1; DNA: TGTGCCAGCAGCGACGGACAGGACTACGAGCAGTACTTC; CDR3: CASSDGQDYEQYF
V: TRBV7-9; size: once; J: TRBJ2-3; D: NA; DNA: TGTGCCAGCAGCTCCGGGACCGCCTACATAAGGACAGATACGCAGTATTTT; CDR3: CASSSGTAYIRTDTQYF
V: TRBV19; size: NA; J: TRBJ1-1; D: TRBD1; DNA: TGTGCCAGTAGTGCCACAGGGGAGGAGAACACTGAAGCTTTCTTT; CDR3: CASSATGEENTEAFF
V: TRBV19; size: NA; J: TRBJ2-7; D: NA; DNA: TGTGCCAGTAGTATCGGGGATTTCAGCTCCTACGAGCAGTACTTC; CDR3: CASSIGDFSSYEQYF
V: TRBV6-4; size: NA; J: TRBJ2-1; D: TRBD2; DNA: TGTGCCAGCAGTGAAAGGACTGGGGAGGGCCACAATGAGCAGTTCTTC; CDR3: CASSERTGEGHNEQFF
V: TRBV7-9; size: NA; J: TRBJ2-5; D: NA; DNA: TGTGCCAGCAGCCAAGGAGCAGGCCAAGAGACCCAGTACTTC; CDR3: CASSQGAGQETQYF
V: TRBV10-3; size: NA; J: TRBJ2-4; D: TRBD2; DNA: TGTGCCATCAGTGAGTCGGCGACTAGCTGGGAACTTGGGGGGTACAAAAACATTCAGTACTTC; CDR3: CAISESATSWELGGYKNIQYF
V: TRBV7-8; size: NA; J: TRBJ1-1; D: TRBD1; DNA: TGTGCCAGCAGCTTAGTTACAGGGGGCACTGAAGCTTTCTTT; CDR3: CASSLVTGGTEAFF
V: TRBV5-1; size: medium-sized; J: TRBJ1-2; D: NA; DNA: TGCGCCAGCAGCTTGGGAAGGGGGTATGGCTACACCTTC; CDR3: CASSLGRGYGYTF
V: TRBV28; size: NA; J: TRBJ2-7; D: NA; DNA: TGTGCCAGCACCCGGACATCTTACTACGAGCAGTACTTC; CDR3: CASTRTSYYEQYF